This TCR beta chain was observed in a study of OX40 agonist ivuxolimab in advanced cancers. Regarding the research as a whole: Ivuxolimab was an agonistic, fully human IgG2 monoclonal antibody directed against OX40 (CD134), a costimulatory receptor. Intravenous ivuxolimab was administered to patients every 2 weeks at six dose levels: 0.01, 0.1, 0.3, 1.5, 3 and 10 mg/kg. Of the approximately 54 dose-escalation patients, hepatocellular carcinoma was present in around 20, melanoma in around 15, renal cell carcinoma in 9 and head and neck cancer in 9. The dose-escalation cohort was about 83% male with a mean age of roughly 60 years, ranging from roughly 23 to 80. Patients were allowed to have had prior anti-PD-1, anti-PD-L1 or anti-CTLA-4 therapy, and around 40% of the dose-escalation patients had previously received checkpoint inhibitors. Partial responses occurred in three dose-escalation patients: two with cutaneous melanoma and one with hepatocellular carcinoma. Peripheral TCRbeta sequencing was intended to test whether TCR sequence diversity was altered and clonal T-cell expansion was caused by ivuxolimab. The paper describes the monotherapy dose-escalation part (N ≈ 50 patients) of the phase I trial of ivuxolimab.

Patients with autoimmune disease history or receiving systemic immunosuppression were excluded from the trial. In every dose cohort, peripheral blood was drawn for TCR sequencing at baseline, cycle 4 day 1, and cycle 7 day 1. The samples were taken from a phase I, first-in-human, multicenter, open-label dose-escalation trial of ivuxolimab. Adults with locally advanced or metastatic melanoma, renal cell, hepatocellular, or head and neck squamous cell carcinoma were enrolled in the trial. CD4+ and CD8+ T cells were sorted separately from peripheral blood before TCR sequencing. Points on this clone: Its specific antigen is unknown. Base qualities were left out, and no much larger clone turns up one base away.

To sequence the TCRbeta CDR3 region, genomic DNA was isolated from the sorted cells. TCRbeta CDR3 regions were sequenced using the immunoSEQ Assay. TCRdb limited this immuneACCESS table to in-frame rearrangements with V and J called. A share of clones is missing; checked studies link under half to unresolved V genes, and the rest is unexplained. The sample table holds roughly 62,000 clones, of which roughly 85% were seen once. Of the sample, 4% falls within the top ten clones. What the work shows at the level of the full study, not this receptor alone: Low levels of normalized T-cell clonal expansion were also seen in some nonresponding patients. After ivuxolimab, CD8+ T cells had more expanded clones than CD4+ T cells on average. The antigen specificity of the clonally expanded peripheral T cells was not determined. In partial responders in the 0.1-3.0 mg/kg groups, normalized peripheral clonal expansion was found to be among the lowest, especially among CD8+ T cells. At doses of 0.1 to 3.0 mg/kg, clonal expansion of both CD4+ and CD8+ T cells in blood was seen between baseline and week 6.

For CDR1 and CDR2, the germline V gene (reference sequence) lists LNHDA and SQIVND. Its CDR3 holds 15 amino acids, cysteine through phenylalanine. Only the CDR3 region is kept as DNA, spanning 45 bases read in frame from base 1. Trimming costs V 8 bases and J 13 bases, and their ends lie 27 bases apart. Recombination joined TRBV19 with TRBJ1-5; the D gene is perhaps TRBD1, from 6 matching bases. The clonotype originates from an adult with an advanced solid tumor such as melanoma, head and neck, liver or kidney cancer. The sequencing here drew on CD4+ or CD8+ T cells sorted from blood, taken in a trial of the OX40 agonist ivuxolimab. The CDR3 protein is CASGEGSTGATVQHF. At the DNA level, the sequence is TGTGCCAGTGGGGAGGGTTCTACGGGGGCCACAGTACAGCATTTT.